The entry below gives a single TCR beta chain sequence along with its context. The data originate from a study of blood T cell repertoires in COVID-19. Turning to the study itself: Specimens from acute and convalescent COVID-19 originated in the United States, Italy and Spain. PBMCs, B-cell-depleted T cells, or T cells provided the cDNA or gDNA that made up the material.

As originally analysed: Amplification of reference gene primers provided the estimated nucleated cell counts. Sequencing was performed with immunoSEQ multiplex PCR; in TCRdb, only in-frame clones are kept and a portion is missing. Clone size and the V and J calls come from that table; the DNA yielded D and trimming. The top ten hold approximately 15% of the sample, which has fewer than 200,000 clones, almost 80% seen once. Cohort placement rested on clinical history that participants reported themselves. Germline V gene data show CDR1 as SNHLY and CDR2 as FYNNEI. This CDR3 contains 15 residues. J lost 4 bases, V lost 4 bases, and 7 bases had no gene match.

The rearrangement uses TRBV2 and TRBJ1-2, with TRBD1 matching 9 bases. The receptor was derived from a woman aged 50 to 60 who had recovered from COVID-19. Specimen: PBMCs or T cells enriched from blood (not recorded which). CDR3 bases: TGTGCCAGCAGTGTGGTGACAGGGGGAAGCTATGGCTACACCTTC. Amino acid sequence: CASSVVTGGSYGYTF.